Reported below is one T cell receptor beta chain. The target of this receptor is not known. No clone much larger than this one lies a single base away; base qualities are absent. The record originates from a study of cytomegalovirus exposure and HLA in healthy donors listed by TCRdb under 2017. With regard to the full study: According to a later analysis, the roughly 120 validation repertoires were produced on the same platform as the 680 or so repertoires of the first cohort. The aim of the study was to test whether cataloging public T cell receptors could identify signatures of past pathogen exposure. Along with the 666-subject first cohort, a separate validation cohort of 120 different subjects was used. To predict cytomegalovirus infection status, the study brought together high-throughput TCR immunosequencing, statistical association of individual TCRs with disease status, and machine learning.

Donors formed part of the validation cohort, which comprised 120 subjects and was distinct from the first cohort of 550 to 850 subjects. Preparation of the library involved the immunoSEQ multiplex PCR assay. Under the source paper's analysis protocol: A statistical classification framework was built for diagnosing cytomegalovirus status from the catalog of TCR beta chain sequences. The clones in this table, taken by TCRdb from immuneACCESS, are in-frame only. Not every clone is retained; where verified, under half of the shortfall comes from an unresolved V gene, and the cause of the rest is unknown. V, J and clone size derive from that table, while D and trimming were established from the DNA sequence. The sample includes around 70,000 clones, with 94% observed a single time. The biggest ten clones account for 0.55% to 0.8% of the sample. The germline V gene (reference sequence) yields LNHDA for CDR1 and SQIVND for CDR2. The CDR3 has 15 amino acids, counting the end cysteine and phenylalanine. Only CDR3 DNA is held: 45 bases, read in frame from base 1. V is trimmed back by 5 bases and J by 3 bases, and the junction contains 8 bases that no gene match accounts for.

The investigation overall reported the following: The authors suggested that the approach could potentially be generalized to other disease states and immunological phenotypes. In both the original and validation cohorts, the classifier was reported to diagnose cytomegalovirus status with high specificity and sensitivity. The study listed approximately 150 TCR beta chains as associated with cytomegalovirus. Subsequent analysis determined that TCRs grouped into clusters in the first cohort also showed a tendency toward co-occurrence across the roughly 110 validation repertoires, and about 93% of cluster scores exceeded 0. All 120 or so repertoires were used to score co-occurrence in the validation cohort in a later analysis, because that analysis had no HLA typing for the cohort. Most TCR sequences were seen in very few donors, while some public TCRs were found in many individuals. A few of the identified cytomegalovirus-associated TCR beta chains were confirmed in vitro to be specific for cytomegalovirus antigens.

The sequence derives from a woman aged 18-35 years in good health and CMV-seronegative. Recombination linked TRBV19 to TRBJ2-7; 9 central bases correspond to TRBD1. The sequenced material came from PBMCs. The CDR3 here reads CASSVSGTGYYEQYF. Read as DNA, the sequence is TGTGCCAGTAGTGTGTCCGGGACAGGGTACTACGAGCAGTACTTC.